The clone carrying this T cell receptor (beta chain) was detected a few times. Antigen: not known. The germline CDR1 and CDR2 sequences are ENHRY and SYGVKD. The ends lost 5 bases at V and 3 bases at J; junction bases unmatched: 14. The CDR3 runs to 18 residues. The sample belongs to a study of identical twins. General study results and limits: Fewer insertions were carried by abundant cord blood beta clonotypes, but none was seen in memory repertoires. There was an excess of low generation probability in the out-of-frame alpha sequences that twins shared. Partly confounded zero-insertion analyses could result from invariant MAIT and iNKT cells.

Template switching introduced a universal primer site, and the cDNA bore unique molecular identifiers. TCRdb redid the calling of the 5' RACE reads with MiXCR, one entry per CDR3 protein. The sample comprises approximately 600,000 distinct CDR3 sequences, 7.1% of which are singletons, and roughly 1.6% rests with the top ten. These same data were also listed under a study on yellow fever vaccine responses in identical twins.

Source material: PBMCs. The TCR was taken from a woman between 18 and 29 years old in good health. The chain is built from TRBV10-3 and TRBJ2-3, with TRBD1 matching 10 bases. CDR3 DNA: TGTGCCATCAGTCCTCGGGACAGGGGAGGCGTTGGGACAGATACGCAGTATTTT. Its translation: CAISPRDRGGVGTDTQYF.